This T cell receptor beta chain was sequenced in a study of cytomegalovirus exposure and HLA in healthy donors. PCR was performed using 60 Vbeta and 13 Jbeta primers. Repertoires were generated with immunoSEQ multiplex PCR, while TCRdb's copy carries only in-frame clones and drops some. The table lists roughly 240,000 clones, more than 75% of them singletons. This CDR3 spans 15 amino acids. V was clipped by 1 base and J by 4 bases; unmatched bases: 1. Looked up from germline, CDR1 is LNHDA and CDR2 is SQIVND (reference sequence). The chain couples TRBV19 to TRBJ1-4; 9 bases are a match to TRBD1. The sample taken for sequencing was PBMCs. The TCR was taken from a girl under 10 years old in good health and CMV-seronegative. The CDR3 spells CASSIVGQGNEKLFF. The CDR3 nucleotides read TGTGCCAGTAGTATAGTGGGACAGGGTAATGAAAAACTGTTTTTT.